This T cell receptor beta chain is drawn from a study of T-cell reconstitution after alpha-beta-depleted transplantation in children. Unique molecular identifiers were built into the TCRbeta library. TCRdb called the PCR reads again in MiXCR, with one record for every CDR3 protein. The data contain around 360,000 distinct CDR3 sequences, over 9% of them singletons. The CDR3 has 13 residues. Germline assignment: CDR1 DFQATT and CDR2 SNEGSKA (reference sequence). Trimming took 6 bases from V and 4 from J, leaving 15 bases between them. The sample consisted of PBMCs from the stem cell graft donor, taken from the stem cell graft. The chain couples TRBV20-1 to TRBJ2-5; TRBD1 might be the D (5 bases). The source is a human donor who donated a stem cell graft to a child with acute lymphoblastic leukemia. CDR3 loop: CSAGPTALETQYF. As DNA, the CDR3 is TGCAGTGCAGGGCCGACAGCTTTAGAGACCCAGTACTTC.